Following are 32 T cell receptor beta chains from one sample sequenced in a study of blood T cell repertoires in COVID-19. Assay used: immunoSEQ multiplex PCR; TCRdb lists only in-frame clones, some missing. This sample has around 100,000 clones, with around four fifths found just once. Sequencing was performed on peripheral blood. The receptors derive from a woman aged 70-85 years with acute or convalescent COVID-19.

The DNA for the CDR3 is TGTGCCAGCAGCCCACTCCGGGGAGGGAGGGATGAGCAGTTCTTC. Protein sequence: CASSPLRGGRDEQFF. The chain uses TRBV5-6 and TRBJ2-1; TRBD2 matches at 7 bases. The CDR3 runs 15 residues. Germline lookup yields CDR1 SGHDT and CDR2 YYEEEE. Trimming removed 4 bases from V and 8 bases from J; junction bases left unmatched: 12.

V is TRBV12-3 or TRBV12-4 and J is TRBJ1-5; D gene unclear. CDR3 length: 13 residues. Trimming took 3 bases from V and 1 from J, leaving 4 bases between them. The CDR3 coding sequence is TGTGCCAGCAGTTTGCGAAGCAATCAGCCCCAGCATTTT. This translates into CASSLRSNQPQHF.

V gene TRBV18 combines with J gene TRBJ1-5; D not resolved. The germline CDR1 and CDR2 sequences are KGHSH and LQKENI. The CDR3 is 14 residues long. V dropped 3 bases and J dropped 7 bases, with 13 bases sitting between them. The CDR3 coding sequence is TGTGCCAGCTCACCCCCACTGAGGAGGCAGCCCCAGCATTTT. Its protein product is CASSPPLRRQPQHF.

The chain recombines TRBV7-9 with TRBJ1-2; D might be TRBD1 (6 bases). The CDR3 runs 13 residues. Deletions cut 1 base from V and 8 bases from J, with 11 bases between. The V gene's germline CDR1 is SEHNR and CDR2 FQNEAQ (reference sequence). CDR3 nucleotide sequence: TGTGCCAGCAGCTTAGAACAGGGCCTGGGCTACACCTTC. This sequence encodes CASSLEQGLGYTF.

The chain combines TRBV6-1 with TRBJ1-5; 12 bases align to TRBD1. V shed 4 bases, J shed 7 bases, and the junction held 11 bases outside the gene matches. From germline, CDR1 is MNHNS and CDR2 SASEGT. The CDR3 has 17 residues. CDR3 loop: CASSAPGQGADKQPQHF. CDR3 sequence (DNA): TGTGCCAGCAGTGCCCCGGGACAGGGGGCGGATAAGCAGCCCCAGCATTTT.

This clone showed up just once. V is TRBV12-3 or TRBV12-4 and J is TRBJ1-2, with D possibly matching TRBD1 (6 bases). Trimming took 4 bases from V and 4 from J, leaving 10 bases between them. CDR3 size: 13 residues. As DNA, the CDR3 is TGTGCCAGCAGTTCAGGGGCGGGCTATGGCTACACCTTC. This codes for CASSSGAGYGYTF.

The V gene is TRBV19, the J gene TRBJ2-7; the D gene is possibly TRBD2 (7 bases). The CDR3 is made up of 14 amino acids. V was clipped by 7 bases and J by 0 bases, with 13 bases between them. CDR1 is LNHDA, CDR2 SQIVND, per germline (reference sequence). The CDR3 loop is CASKGGLYSYEQYF. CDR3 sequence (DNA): TGTGCCAGTAAAGGGGGACTATACTCCTACGAGCAGTACTTC.

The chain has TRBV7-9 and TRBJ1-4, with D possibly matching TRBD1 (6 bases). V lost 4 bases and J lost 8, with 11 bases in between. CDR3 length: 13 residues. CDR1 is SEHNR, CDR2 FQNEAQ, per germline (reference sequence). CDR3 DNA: TGTGCCAGCAGCTCCCCAGGGGAGGAAAAACTGTTTTTT. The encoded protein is CASSSPGEEKLFF. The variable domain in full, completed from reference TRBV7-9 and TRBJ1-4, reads DTGVSQNPRHKITKRGQNVTFRCDPISEHNRLYWYRQTLGQGPEFLTYFQNEAQLEKSRLLSDRFSAERPKGSFSTLEIQRTEQGDSAMYLCASSSPGEEKLFFGSGTQLSVL.

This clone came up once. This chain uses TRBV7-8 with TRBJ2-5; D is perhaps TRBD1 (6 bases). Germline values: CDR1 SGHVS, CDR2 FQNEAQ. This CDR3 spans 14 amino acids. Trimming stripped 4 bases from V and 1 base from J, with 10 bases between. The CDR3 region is CASSSRGSQETQYF. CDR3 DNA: TGTGCCAGCAGCTCCAGGGGAAGCCAAGAGACCCAGTACTTC.

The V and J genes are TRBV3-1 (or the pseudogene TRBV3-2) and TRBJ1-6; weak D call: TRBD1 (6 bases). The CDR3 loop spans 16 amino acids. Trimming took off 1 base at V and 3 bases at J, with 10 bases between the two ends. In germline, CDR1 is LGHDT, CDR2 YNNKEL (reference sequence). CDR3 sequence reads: CASSQVPDSYNSPLHF. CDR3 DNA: TGTGCCAGCAGCCAAGTTCCGGACAGCTATAATTCACCCCTCCACTTT.

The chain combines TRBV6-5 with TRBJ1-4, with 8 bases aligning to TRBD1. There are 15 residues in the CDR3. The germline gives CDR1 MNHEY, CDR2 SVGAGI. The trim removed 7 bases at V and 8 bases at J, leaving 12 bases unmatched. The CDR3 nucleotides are TGTGCCAGCATCGAGGGCAGGGGGCGAGGCGAAAAACTGTTTTTT. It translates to CASIEGRGRGEKLFF.

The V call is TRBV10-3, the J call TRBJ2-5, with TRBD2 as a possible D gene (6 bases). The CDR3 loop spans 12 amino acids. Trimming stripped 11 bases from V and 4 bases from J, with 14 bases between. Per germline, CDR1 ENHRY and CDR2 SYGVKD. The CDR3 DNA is TGTGCCGTAGCGGCCGAGGGAGAGACCCAGTACTTC. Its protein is CAVAAEGETQYF.

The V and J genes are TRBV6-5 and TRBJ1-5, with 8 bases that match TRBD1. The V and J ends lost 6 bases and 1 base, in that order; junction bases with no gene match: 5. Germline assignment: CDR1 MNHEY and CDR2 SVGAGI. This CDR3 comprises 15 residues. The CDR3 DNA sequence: TGTGCCAGCAGCCTCGACAGGGGAAGCAATCAGCCCCAGCATTTT. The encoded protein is CASSLDRGSNQPQHF.

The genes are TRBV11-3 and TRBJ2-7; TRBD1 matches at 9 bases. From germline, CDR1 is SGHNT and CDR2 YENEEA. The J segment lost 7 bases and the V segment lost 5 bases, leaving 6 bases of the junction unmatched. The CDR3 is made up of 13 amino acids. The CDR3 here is CASSRDRVGEQYF. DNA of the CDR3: TGTGCCAGCAGCCGGGACAGGGTAGGGGAGCAGTACTTC. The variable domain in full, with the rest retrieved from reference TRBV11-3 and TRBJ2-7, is EAGVVQSPRYKIIEKKQPVAFWCNPISGHNTLYWYLQNLGQGPELLIRYENEEAVDDSQLPKDRFSAERLKGVDSTLKIQPAELGDSAVYLCASSRDRVGEQYFGPGTRLTVT.

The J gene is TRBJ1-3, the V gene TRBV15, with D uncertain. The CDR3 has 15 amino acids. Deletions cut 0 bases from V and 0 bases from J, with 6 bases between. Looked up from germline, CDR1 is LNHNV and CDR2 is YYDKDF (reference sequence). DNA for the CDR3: TGTGCCACCAGCAGAGATCGGGACTCTGGAAACACCATATATTTT. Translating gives CATSRDRDSGNTIYF.

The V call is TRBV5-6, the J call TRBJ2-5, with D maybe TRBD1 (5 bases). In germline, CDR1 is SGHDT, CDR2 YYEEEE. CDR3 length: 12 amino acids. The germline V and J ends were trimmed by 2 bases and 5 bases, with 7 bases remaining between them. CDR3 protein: CASSFQGETQYF. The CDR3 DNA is TGTGCCAGCAGCTTCCAGGGCGAGACCCAGTACTTC. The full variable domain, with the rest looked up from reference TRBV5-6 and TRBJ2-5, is DAGVTQSPTHLIKTRGQQVTLRCSPKSGHDTVSWYQQALGQGPQFIFQYYEEEERQRGNFPDRFSGHQFPNYSSELNVNALLLGDSALYLCASSFQGETQYFGPGTRLLVL.

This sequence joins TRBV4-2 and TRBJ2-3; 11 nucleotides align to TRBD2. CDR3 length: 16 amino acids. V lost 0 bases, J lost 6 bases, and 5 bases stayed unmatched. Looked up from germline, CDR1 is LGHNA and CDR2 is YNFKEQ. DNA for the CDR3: TGTGCCAGCAGCCAAGAAGTAGCGGGGGGGCGGGATACGCAGTATTTT. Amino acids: CASSQEVAGGRDTQYF.

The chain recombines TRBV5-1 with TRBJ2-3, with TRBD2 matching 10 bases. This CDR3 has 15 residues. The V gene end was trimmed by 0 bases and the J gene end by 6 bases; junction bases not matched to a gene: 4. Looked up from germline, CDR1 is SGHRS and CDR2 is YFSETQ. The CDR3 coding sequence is TGCGCCAGCAGCTTGGATAGCGGGGGGCCTGATACGCAGTATTTT. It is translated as CASSLDSGGPDTQYF.

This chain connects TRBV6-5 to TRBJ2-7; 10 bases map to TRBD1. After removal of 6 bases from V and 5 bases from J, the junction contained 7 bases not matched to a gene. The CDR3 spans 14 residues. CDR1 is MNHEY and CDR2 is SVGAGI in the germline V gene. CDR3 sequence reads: CASSSGTGVHEQYF. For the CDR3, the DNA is TGTGCCAGCAGCTCCGGGACAGGGGTACACGAGCAGTACTTC.

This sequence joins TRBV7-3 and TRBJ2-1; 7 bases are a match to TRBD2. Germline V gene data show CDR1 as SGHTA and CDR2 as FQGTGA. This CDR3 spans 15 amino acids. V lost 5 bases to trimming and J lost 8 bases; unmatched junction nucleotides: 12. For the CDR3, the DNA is TGTGCCAGCAGCCCCATAGCGGGCCTAGGGGATGAGCAGTTCTTC. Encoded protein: CASSPIAGLGDEQFF.

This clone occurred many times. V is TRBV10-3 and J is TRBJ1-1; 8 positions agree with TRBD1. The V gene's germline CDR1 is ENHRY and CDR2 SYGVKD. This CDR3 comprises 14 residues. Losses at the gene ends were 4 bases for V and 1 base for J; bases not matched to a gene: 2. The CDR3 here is CAISGQGSNTEAFF. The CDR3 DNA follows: TGTGCCATCAGTGGACAGGGGTCGAACACTGAAGCTTTCTTT.

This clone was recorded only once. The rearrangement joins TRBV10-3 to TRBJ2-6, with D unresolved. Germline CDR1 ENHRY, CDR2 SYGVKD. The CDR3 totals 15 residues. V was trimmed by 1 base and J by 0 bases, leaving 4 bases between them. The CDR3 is CAISEYGSGANVLTF. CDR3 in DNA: TGTGCCATCAGTGAGTACGGCTCTGGGGCCAACGTCCTGACTTTC.

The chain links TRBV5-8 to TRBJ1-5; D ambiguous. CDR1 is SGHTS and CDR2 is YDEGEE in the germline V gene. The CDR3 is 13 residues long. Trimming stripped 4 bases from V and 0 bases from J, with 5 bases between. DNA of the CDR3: TGTGCCAGCAGCCACAGTAGCAATCAGCCCCAGCATTTT. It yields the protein CASSHSSNQPQHF.

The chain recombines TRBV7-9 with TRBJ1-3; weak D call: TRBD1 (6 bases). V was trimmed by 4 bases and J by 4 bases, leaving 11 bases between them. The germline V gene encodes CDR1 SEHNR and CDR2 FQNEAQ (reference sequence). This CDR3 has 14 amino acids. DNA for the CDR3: TGTGCCAGCAGCTCTGGACAGCCGGGAAACACCATATATTTT. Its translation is CASSSGQPGNTIYF.

CDR3 region: CASSSRLPPAEQYF. CDR3 nucleotides: TGTGCCAGCAGCTCCCGACTACCCCCCGCCGAGCAGTACTTC. The J gene is TRBJ2-7, the V gene TRBV7-8, with a weak D call TRBD2 (5 bases). Trimming pared 4 bases from V and 6 bases from J, leaving 16 bases between. The CDR3 is made up of 14 amino acids. Germline CDR1 and CDR2: SGHVS and FQNEAQ. The variable domain in full, with the rest retrieved from reference TRBV7-8 and TRBJ2-7, is GAGVSQSPRYKVAKRGQDVALRCDPISGHVSLFWYQQALGQGPEFLTYFQNEAQLDKSGLPSDRFFAERPEGSVSTLKIQRTQQEDSAVYLCASSSRLPPAEQYFGPGTRLTVT.

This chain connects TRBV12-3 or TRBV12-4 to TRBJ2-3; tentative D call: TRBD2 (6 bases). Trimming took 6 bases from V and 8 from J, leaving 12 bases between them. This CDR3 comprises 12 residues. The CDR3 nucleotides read TGTGCCAGCAGCCCGGAGGGCCCTACGCAGTATTTT. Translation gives CASSPEGPTQYF.

CDR3 sequence reads: CASSSQGARTDTQYF. CDR3 sequence (DNA): TGTGCCAGTAGTAGCCAGGGGGCGCGCACAGATACGCAGTATTTT. This chain uses TRBV19 with TRBJ2-3; 8 bases align to TRBD1. Germline V gene data show CDR1 as LNHDA and CDR2 as SQIVND (reference sequence). The CDR3 has 15 residues. With V trimmed by 4 bases and J by 1 base, 4 bases remained unmatched.

The CDR3 loop is CASSLQAQNYGYTF. As DNA, the CDR3 is TGTGCCAGCAGCTTGCAGGCACAAAACTATGGCTACACCTTC. This chain joins TRBV5-5 and TRBJ1-2; D ambiguous. CDR1 is SGHKS, CDR2 YYEKEE, per germline (reference sequence). The germline V and J ends were trimmed by 1 base and 2 bases, with 9 bases remaining between them. This CDR3 contains 14 residues.

The CDR3 region is CASSISRDSDGYTF. The CDR3 nucleotides read TGTGCCAGTAGTATCTCCCGGGACAGTGATGGCTACACCTTC. The chain recombines TRBV19 with TRBJ1-2; 7 positions match TRBD1. With V trimmed by 3 bases and J by 6 bases, 7 bases remained unmatched. This CDR3 spans 14 amino acids. The V gene's germline CDR1 is LNHDA and CDR2 SQIVND (reference sequence).

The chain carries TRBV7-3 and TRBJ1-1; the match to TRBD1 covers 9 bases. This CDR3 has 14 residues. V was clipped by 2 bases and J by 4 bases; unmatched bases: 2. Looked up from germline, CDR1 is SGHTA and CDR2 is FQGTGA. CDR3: CASSLGQGSTEAFF. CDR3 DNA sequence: TGTGCCAGCAGCTTAGGACAGGGGAGCACTGAAGCTTTCTTT.

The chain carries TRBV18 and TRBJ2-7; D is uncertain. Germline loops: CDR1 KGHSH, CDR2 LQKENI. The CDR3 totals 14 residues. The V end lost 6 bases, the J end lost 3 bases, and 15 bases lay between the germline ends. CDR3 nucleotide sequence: TGTGCCAGCTCCCTCGTCCCCATCAGCTACGAGCAGTACTTC. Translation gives CASSLVPISYEQYF.

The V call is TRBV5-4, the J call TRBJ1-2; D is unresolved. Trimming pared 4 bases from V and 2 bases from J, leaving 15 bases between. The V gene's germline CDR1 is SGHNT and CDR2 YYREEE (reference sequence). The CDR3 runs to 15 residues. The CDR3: CASSVLGRENYGYTF. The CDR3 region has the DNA TGTGCCAGCAGCGTGCTTGGAAGGGAGAACTATGGCTACACCTTC.